Below, 12 T cell receptor beta chains from the same sample are listed, as sequenced in a study of response to subunit inactivated influenza vaccine. A single record per CDR3 protein comes from TCRdb applying MiXCR to the RT-PCR reads. The data show some 640,000 distinct CDR3 sequences, 11% to 15% seen once. The material sequenced was PBMCs from blood, taken approximately 15 days before vaccination. The receptors here all came from a man between 50 and 59 years old who received an inactivated influenza vaccine.

The chain couples TRBV11-2 to TRBJ2-2, with 8 nucleotides matching TRBD1. The CDR3 loop spans 16 amino acids. Germline-derived CDR1 and CDR2 are SGHAT and FQNNGV. With 2 bases clipped from V and 6 bases from J, the junction kept 8 bases outside the gene matches. For the CDR3, the DNA is TGTGCCAGCAGCTTATCCGGACAGGGAATCGCCGGGGAGCTGTTTTTT. Its translation: CASSLSGQGIAGELFF.

A few counts support this clonotype. The CDR3 is CASSSLWGSEQYF. The CDR3 DNA is TGTGCCAGCAGTTCCCTATGGGGGTCCGAGCAGTACTTC. V is TRBV12-3 or TRBV12-4 and J is TRBJ2-7; the D gene could be TRBD1 or TRBD2 (5 bases each). V lost 4 bases, J lost 6 bases, and 13 bases lay in between. CDR3 length equals 13 residues.

This chain joins TRBV30 and TRBJ2-1, with 10 bases lining up with TRBD2. The length of the CDR3 is 18 residues. V lost 8 bases and J lost 2; bases outside the gene matches: 18. Per germline, CDR1 GTSNPN and CDR2 SVGIG (reference sequence). The CDR3 region has the DNA TGTGCCAGAACTAGCGGGGCCATCACGGGGGGAACCTACAATGAGCAGTTCTTC. Translation: CARTSGAITGGTYNEQFF.

The chain combines TRBV11-3 with TRBJ2-3; D gene uncertain. The CDR3 consists of 13 residues. The V and J ends lost 5 bases and 3 bases respectively, with 9 bases between them. Germline CDR1 reads SGHNT; CDR2 reads YENEEA. In DNA form, the CDR3 reads TGTGCCAGCAGCACCCGAGCGACAGATACGCAGTATTTT. Its translation: CASSTRATDTQYF.

Only one count was recorded for this clonotype. The chain joins TRBV9 to TRBJ2-3; no definite D call. There are 14 residues in the CDR3. Germline V gives CDR1 SGDLS, CDR2 YYNGEE. Trimming pared 4 bases from V and 0 bases from J, leaving 9 bases between. The CDR3 nucleotides are TGTGCCAGCAGCCCCCATCCTAGCACAGATACGCAGTATTTT. Amino acid sequence: CASSPHPSTDTQYF.

This clonotype was seen more than once but under ten times. CDR3 bases: TGTGCCATCAGTGAGCGAGCGATGCGGGGCGAGCAGTACTTC. As protein: CAISERAMRGEQYF. The chain has TRBV10-3 and TRBJ2-7, with a weak D call TRBD2 (6 bases). V was cut by 2 bases and J by 6 bases, with 14 bases left in between. The CDR3 covers 14 residues. Germline CDR1 reads ENHRY; CDR2 reads SYGVKD.

The V call is TRBV20-1, the J call TRBJ2-1; possible D gene TRBD2, 5 bases. The CDR3 has 16 residues. Between the trimmed V and J ends, which lost 0 bases and 0 bases, there was a span of 12 bases. CDR1 and CDR2 (germline): DFQATT, SNEGSKA (reference sequence). The DNA for the CDR3 is TGCAGTGCTAGAGAACTAGATTCCAGCTCCTACAATGAGCAGTTCTTC. This sequence encodes CSARELDSSSYNEQFF.

This clonotype was picked up a small number of times. The chain is built from TRBV20-1 and TRBJ2-7, with 11 bases fitting TRBD2. V lost 3 bases and J lost 5; bases outside the gene matches: 6. CDR1 is DFQATT, CDR2 SNEGSKA, per germline (reference sequence). CDR3 length: 14 residues. CDR3 residues: CSARRLAGNHEQYF. Here the CDR3 DNA reads TGCAGTGCTAGGAGACTAGCGGGGAACCACGAGCAGTACTTC.

In this sample, this clonotype turned up a few times. The CDR3 sequence: CASSSTGFLYEQYF. As DNA, the CDR3 is TGCGCCAGCAGCTCGACAGGGTTTCTGTACGAGCAGTACTTC. This chain links TRBV5-1 with TRBJ2-7; the match to TRBD1 covers 7 bases. J gave up 4 bases and V 3 bases, and 7 bases lay outside the gene matches. The CDR3 consists of 14 residues. CDR1 SGHRS and CDR2 YFSETQ come from the germline V gene.

On this clonotype: Germline is not matched at one junction end, which may reflect a read error. The V call is TRBV20-1, the J call TRBJ2-7, with TRBD2 matching 10 bases. CDR1 and CDR2 from the germline V gene are DFQATT and SNEGSKA (reference sequence). The CDR3 loop spans 16 amino acids. CDR3 loop: CCAEGASGRAQDEQYF. The DNA for the CDR3 is TGCTGTGCGGAGGGGGCCAGCGGGAGGGCCCAGGACGAGCAGTACTTC.

This clonotype was seen a handful of times. This chain connects TRBV11-1 to TRBJ2-1; 10 nucleotides agree with TRBD2. This CDR3 comprises 18 residues. The germline V gene has CDR1 SGHAT and CDR2 FQDESV (reference sequence). The V and J ends lost 5 bases and 4 bases, in that order; junction bases with no gene match: 14. CDR3 nucleotide sequence: TGTGCCAGCAGCCCTCGGATAGGGGAACTAGCGGGATACAATGAGCAGTTCTTC. This encodes CASSPRIGELAGYNEQFF.

This clonotype was seen a handful of times. The chain carries TRBV12-3 or TRBV12-4 and TRBJ2-7; D gene uncertain. This CDR3 has 14 residues. Trimming removed 6 bases from V and 4 bases from J, with 16 bases in between. The CDR3 region has the DNA TGTGCCAGCAGAGAAAGTGGGTGGGGTTACGAGCAGTACTTC. Encoded protein: CASRESGWGYEQYF.